This T cell receptor (beta chain) was recorded in a study of CD8 T cells in ankylosing spondylitis. Looked up from germline, CDR1 is DFQATT and CDR2 is SNEGSKA (reference sequence). V dropped 1 base and J dropped 3; count of bases not matched to a gene: 7. The CDR3 extends over 15 amino acids. Study-wide findings and caveats: Earlier work had already found some motif variants in reactive arthritis synovial fluid and blood. Blood from ankylosing spondylitis patients appeared to carry a characteristic roughly 8-variant TCR beta motif. The study looked at matched synovial fluid samples from ankylosing spondylitis patients. Disease-linked clones were reported to be significantly enriched there.

At least ten counts were recorded for this clonotype. Antigen: not known. Library preparation for TCR beta used quantitative 5'-RACE with molecular barcodes. TCRdb reanalysed the 5' RACE reads using MiXCR and keeps one entry per CDR3 protein. The sample holds a few hundred thousand distinct CDR3 sequences, roughly 20% seen once. The source is a female donor with ankylosing spondylitis or in good health (not recorded which). This chain links TRBV20-1 with TRBJ1-1; 8 nucleotides match TRBD1. What was sequenced was blood, either unsorted or a sorted T cell fraction (not recorded which). The CDR3 nucleotides read TGCAGTGCTAGAGGGGGAGGACAGGGCCACACTGAAGCTTTCTTT. It specifies CSARGGGQGHTEAFF.